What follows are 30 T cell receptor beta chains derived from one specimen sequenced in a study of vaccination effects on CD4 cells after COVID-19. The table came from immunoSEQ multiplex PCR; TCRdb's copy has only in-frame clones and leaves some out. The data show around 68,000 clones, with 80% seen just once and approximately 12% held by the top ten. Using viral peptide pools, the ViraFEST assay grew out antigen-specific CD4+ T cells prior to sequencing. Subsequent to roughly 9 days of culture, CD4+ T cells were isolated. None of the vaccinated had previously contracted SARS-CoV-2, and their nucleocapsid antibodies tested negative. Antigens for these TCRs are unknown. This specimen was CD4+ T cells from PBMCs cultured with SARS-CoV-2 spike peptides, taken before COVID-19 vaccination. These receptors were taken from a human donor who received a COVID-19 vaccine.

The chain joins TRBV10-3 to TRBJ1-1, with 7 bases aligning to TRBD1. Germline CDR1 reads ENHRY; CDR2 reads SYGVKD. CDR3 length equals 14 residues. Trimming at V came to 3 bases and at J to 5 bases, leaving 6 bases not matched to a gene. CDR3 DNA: TGTGCCATCAGTGAAGGGGGCTATGGAACTGAAGCTTTCTTT. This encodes CAISEGGYGTEAFF.

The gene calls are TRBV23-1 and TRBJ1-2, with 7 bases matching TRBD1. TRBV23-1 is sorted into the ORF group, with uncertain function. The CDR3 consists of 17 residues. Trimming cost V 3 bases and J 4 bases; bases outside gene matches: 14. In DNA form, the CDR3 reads TGCGCCAGCAGTCACCCCCCGACAGGGACCAAACCCTATGGCTACACCTTC. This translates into CASSHPPTGTKPYGYTF.

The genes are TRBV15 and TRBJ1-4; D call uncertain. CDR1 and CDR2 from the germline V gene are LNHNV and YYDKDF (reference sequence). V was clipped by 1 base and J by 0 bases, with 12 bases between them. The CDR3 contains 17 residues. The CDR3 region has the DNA TGTGCCACCAGCAGAGTTCCGGGAGGGACAACTAATGAAAAACTGTTTTTT. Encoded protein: CATSRVPGGTTNEKLFF.

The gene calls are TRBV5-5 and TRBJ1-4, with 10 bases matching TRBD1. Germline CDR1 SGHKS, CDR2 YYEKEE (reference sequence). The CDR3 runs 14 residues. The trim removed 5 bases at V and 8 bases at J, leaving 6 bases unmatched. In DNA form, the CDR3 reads TGTGCCAGCAGGGGACAGGGGCTTATGGAAAAACTGTTTTTT. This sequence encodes CASRGQGLMEKLFF.

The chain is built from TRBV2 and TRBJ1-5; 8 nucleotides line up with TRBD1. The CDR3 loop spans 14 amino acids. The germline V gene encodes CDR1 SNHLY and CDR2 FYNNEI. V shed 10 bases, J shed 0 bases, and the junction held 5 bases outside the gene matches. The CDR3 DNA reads TGTGCCACCGGGACAGGCCTTAGCAATCAGCCCCAGCATTTT. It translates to CATGTGLSNQPQHF.

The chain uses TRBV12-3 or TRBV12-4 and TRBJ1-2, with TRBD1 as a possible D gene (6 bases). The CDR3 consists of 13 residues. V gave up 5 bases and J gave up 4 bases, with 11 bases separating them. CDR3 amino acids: CASSTGTIYGYTF. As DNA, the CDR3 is TGTGCCAGCAGTACCGGGACAATCTATGGCTACACCTTC.

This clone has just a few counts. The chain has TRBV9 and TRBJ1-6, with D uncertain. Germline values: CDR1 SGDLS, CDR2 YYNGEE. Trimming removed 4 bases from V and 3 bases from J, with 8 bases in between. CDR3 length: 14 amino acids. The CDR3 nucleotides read TGTGCCAGCAGCATGAGGGACTATAATTCACCCCTCCACTTT. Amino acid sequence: CASSMRDYNSPLHF.

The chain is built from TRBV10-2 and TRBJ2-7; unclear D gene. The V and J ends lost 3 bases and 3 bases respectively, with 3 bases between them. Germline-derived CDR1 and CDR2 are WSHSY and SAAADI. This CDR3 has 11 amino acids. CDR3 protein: CASSDNYEQYV. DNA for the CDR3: TGCGCCAGCAGTGACAACTACGAGCAGTACGTC.

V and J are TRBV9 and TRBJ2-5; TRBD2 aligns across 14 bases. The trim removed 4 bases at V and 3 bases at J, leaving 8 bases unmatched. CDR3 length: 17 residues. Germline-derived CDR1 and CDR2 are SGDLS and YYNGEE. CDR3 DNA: TGTGCCAGCAGCAAGGGGACTAGCGGGGGTTTCAAAGAGACCCAGTACTTC. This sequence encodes CASSKGTSGGFKETQYF.

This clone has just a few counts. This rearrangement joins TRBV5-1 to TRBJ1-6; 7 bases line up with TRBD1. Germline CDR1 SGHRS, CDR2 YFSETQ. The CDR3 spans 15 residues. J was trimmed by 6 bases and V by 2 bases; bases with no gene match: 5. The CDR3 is CASSLIDRVNSPLHF. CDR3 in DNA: TGCGCCAGCAGCTTAATTGACAGGGTTAATTCACCCCTCCACTTT.

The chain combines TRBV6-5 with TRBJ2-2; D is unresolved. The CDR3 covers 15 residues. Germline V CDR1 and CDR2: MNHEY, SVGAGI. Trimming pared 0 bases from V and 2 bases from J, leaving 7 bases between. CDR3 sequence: CASSYSSGNTGELFF. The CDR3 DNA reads TGTGCCAGCAGTTACTCGTCAGGCAACACCGGGGAGCTGTTTTTT.

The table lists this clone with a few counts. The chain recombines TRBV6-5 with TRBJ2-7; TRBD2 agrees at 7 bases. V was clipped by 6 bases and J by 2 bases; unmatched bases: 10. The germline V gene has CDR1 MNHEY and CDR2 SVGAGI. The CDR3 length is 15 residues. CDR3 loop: CASRIGWGGAYEQYV. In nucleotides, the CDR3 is TGTGCCAGCAGGATTGGATGGGGGGGAGCCTACGAGCAGTACGTC.

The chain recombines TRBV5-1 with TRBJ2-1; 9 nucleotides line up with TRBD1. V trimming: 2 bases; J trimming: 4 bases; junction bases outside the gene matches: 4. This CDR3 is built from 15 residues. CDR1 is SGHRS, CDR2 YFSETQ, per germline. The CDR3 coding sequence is TGCGCCAGCAGCTTAGGGACAGGGACTTACAATGAGCAGTTCTTC. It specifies CASSLGTGTYNEQFF.

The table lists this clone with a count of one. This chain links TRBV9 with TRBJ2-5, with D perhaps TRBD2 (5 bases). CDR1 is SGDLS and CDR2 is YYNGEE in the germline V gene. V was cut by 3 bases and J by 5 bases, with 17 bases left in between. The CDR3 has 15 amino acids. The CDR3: CASSDSGDEWETQYF. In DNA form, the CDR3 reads TGTGCCAGCAGCGATTCCGGGGATGAATGGGAGACCCAGTACTTC. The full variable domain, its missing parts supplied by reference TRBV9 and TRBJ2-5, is DSGVTQTPKHLITATGQRVTLRCSPRSGDLSVYWYQQSLDQGLQFLIQYYNGEERAKGNILERFSAQQFPDLHSELNLSSLELGDSALYFCASSDSGDEWETQYFGPGTRLLVL.

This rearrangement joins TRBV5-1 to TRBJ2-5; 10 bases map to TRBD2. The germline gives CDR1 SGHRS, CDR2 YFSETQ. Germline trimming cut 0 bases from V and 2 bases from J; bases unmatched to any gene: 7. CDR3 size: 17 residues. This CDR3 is CASSLVASGGIQETQYF. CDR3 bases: TGCGCCAGCAGCTTGGTCGCTAGCGGGGGCATTCAAGAGACCCAGTACTTC.

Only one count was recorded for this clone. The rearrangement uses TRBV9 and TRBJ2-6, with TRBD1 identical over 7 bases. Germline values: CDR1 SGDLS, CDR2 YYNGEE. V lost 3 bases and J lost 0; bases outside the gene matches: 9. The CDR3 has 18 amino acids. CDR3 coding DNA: TGTGCCAGCAGCGCGCGACAGGGCCCAATCTCTGGGGCCAACGTCCTGACTTTC. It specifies CASSARQGPISGANVLTF.

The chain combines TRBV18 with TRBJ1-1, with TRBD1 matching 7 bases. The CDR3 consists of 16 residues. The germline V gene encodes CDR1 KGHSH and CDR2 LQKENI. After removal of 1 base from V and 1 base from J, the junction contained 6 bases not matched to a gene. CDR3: CASSPLQGTENTEAFF. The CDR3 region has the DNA TGTGCCAGCTCACCACTCCAAGGGACAGAGAACACTGAAGCTTTCTTT.

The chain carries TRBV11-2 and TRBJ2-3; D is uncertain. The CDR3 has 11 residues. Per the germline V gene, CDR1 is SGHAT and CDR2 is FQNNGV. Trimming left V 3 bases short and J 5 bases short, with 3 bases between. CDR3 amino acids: CASSLGDTQYF. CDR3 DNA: TGTGCCAGCAGCTTGGGAGATACGCAGTATTTT.

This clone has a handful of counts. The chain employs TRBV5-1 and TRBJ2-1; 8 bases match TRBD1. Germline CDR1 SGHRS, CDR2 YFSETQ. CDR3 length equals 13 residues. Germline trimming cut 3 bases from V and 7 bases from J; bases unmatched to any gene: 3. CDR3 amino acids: CASSWTGSNEQFF. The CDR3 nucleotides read TGCGCCAGCAGCTGGACAGGGTCGAATGAGCAGTTCTTC. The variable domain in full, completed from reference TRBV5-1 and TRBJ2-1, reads KAGVTQTPRYLIKTRGQQVTLSCSPISGHRSVSWYQQTPGQGLQFLFEYFSETQRNKGNFPGRFSGRQFSNSRSEMNVSTLELGDSALYLCASSWTGSNEQFFGPGTRLTVL.

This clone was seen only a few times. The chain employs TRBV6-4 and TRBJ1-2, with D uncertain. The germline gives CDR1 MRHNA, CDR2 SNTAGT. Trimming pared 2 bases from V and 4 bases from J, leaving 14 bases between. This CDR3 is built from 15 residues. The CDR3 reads CASSDGQRGIYGYTF. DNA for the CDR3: TGTGCCAGCAGTGACGGGCAACGTGGGATCTATGGCTACACCTTC.

CDR3 amino acids: CASRTGQGASGSYNEQFF. The CDR3 region has the DNA TGTGCCAGTAGAACGGGACAGGGGGCATCGGGCTCCTACAATGAGCAGTTCTTC. The chain is built from TRBV19 and TRBJ2-1, with TRBD1 matching 12 bases. Germline V lookup: CDR1 LNHDA, CDR2 SQIVND (reference sequence). This CDR3 is 18 amino acids long. V gave up 6 bases and J gave up 0 bases; unmatched junction bases: 9.

The CDR3 loop is CASSLVTGMGNTIYF. CDR3 DNA sequence: TGTGCCAGCAGCTTAGTGACAGGGATGGGAAACACCATATATTTT. The chain couples TRBV7-2 to TRBJ1-3; TRBD1 matches 7 bases. Germline CDR1 and CDR2: SGHTA and FQGNSA. There are 15 residues in the CDR3. With 1 base clipped from V and 4 bases from J, the junction kept 4 bases outside the gene matches.

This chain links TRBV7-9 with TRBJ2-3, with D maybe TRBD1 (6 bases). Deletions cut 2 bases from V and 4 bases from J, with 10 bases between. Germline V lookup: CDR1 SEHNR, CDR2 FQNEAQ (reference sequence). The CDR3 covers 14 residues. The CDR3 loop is CASSLTGTPDTQYF. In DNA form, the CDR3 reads TGTGCCAGCAGCTTAACAGGGACCCCAGATACGCAGTATTTT.

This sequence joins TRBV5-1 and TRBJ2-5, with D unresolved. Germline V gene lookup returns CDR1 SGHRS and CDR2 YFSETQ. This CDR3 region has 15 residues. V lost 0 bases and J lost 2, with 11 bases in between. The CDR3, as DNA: TGCGCCAGCAGCTTGGTCGTCGGATCACAAGAGACCCAGTACTTC. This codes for CASSLVVGSQETQYF.

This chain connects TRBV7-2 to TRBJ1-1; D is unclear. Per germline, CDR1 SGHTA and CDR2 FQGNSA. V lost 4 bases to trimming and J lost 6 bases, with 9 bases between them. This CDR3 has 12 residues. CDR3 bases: TGTGCCAGCAGCTGGCGAAGCTCTGAAGCTTTCTTT. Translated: CASSWRSSEAFF.

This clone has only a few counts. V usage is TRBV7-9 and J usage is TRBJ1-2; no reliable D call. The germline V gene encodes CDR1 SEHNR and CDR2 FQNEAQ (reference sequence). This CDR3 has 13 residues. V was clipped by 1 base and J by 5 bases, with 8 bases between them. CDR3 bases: TGTGCCAGCAGCTTAGGAAACGGGTATGGCTACACCTTC. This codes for CASSLGNGYGYTF.

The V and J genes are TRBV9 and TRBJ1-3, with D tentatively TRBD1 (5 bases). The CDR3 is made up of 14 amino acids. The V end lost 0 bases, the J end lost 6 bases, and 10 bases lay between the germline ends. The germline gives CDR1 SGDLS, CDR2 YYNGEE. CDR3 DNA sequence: TGTGCCAGCAGCGTAGCCGGGACCCTAAACACCATATATTTT. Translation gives CASSVAGTLNTIYF.

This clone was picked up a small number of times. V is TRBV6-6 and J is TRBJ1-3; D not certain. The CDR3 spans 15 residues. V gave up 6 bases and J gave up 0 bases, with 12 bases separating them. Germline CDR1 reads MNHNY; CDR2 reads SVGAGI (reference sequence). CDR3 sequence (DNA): TGTGCCAGCAGCCCGCCTCCGGGCTCTGGAAACACCATATATTTT. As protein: CASSPPPGSGNTIYF.

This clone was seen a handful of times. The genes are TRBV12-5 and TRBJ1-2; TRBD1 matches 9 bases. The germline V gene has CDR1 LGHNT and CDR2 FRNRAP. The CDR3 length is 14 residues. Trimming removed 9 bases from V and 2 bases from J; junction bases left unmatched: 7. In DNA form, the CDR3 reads TGTGCTAGCCGGAGGACAGGGGACAACTATGGCTACACCTTC. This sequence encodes CASRRTGDNYGYTF.

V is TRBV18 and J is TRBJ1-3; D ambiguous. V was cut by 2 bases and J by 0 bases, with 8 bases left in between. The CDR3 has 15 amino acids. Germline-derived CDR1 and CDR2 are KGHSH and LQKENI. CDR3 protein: CASSPAASSGNTIYF. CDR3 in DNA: TGTGCCAGCTCACCAGCAGCAAGCTCTGGAAACACCATATATTTT.